The 29 T cell receptor beta chains below were found in one sample sequenced in a study of PD-L1 blockade in urothelial cancer. Assay: immunoSEQ multiplex PCR; the TCRdb copy retains only in-frame clones and omits some. This table has about 38,000 clones, 65% to 85% appearing once. The material was PBMCs, obtained around atezolizumab (anti-PD-L1) treatment. The receptors shown here come from a man aged 55 to 69 with urothelial cancer.

This chain joins TRBV2 and TRBJ1-2, with D perhaps TRBD1 (5 bases). This CDR3 contains 13 residues. Trimming cost V 3 bases and J 2 bases, with 7 bases left between them. Germline V gene data show CDR1 as SNHLY and CDR2 as FYNNEI. As DNA, the CDR3 is TGTGCCAGCAGTGATAGGGGAAACTATGGCTACACCTTC. Translation gives CASSDRGNYGYTF.

V is TRBV28 and J is TRBJ1-2; D is possibly TRBD1 (6 bases). CDR1 is MDHEN, CDR2 SYDVKM, per germline. The CDR3 has 15 residues. Trimming removed 7 bases from V and 2 bases from J, with 17 bases in between. CDR3 DNA sequence: TGTGCCAGCACCCCGACAGGCGGAACGAACTATGGCTACACCTTC. Amino acid sequence: CASTPTGGTNYGYTF.

DNA for the CDR3: TGTGCCAGCAGATACGATGGACAGTCTAATCAGCCCCAGCATTTT. This gives the protein CASRYDGQSNQPQHF. The chain carries TRBV6-6 and TRBJ1-5, with D perhaps TRBD1 (6 bases). V shed 6 bases and J shed 4 bases, with 16 bases lying between them. This CDR3 is built from 15 residues. Germline CDR1 MNHNY, CDR2 SVGAGI (reference sequence).

V gene TRBV5-8 combines with J gene TRBJ1-4; TRBD1 is a possible D gene (5 bases). Germline CDR1 SGHTS, CDR2 YDEGEE. The V end lost 0 bases, the J end lost 0 bases, and 6 bases lay between the germline ends. CDR3 size: 15 residues. CDR3 in amino acids: CASSLEGATNEKLFF. Written as DNA, the CDR3 is TGTGCCAGCAGCTTGGAAGGGGCAACTAATGAAAAACTGTTTTTT.

This chain joins TRBV29-1 and TRBJ2-2; D uncertain. With 6 bases removed from V and 4 bases from J, the gap between germline ends came to 9 bases. Germline V gives CDR1 SQVTM, CDR2 ANQGSEA. CDR3 length: 12 residues. CDR3 in DNA: TGCAGCGTCGGTGACTCCACCGGGGAGCTGTTTTTT. Residues: CSVGDSTGELFF.

The V call is TRBV5-1, the J call TRBJ2-2; perhaps TRBD1 as D (6 bases). Germline V gene data show CDR1 as SGHRS and CDR2 as YFSETQ. The length of the CDR3 is 14 residues. V lost 4 bases, J lost 6 bases, and 13 bases lay in between. The CDR3 nucleotides are TGCGCCAGCAGCGCGGACAGCCTGGCCGGGGAGCTGTTTTTT. Its translation is CASSADSLAGELFF.

This clone was counted once. J is TRBJ2-7 and V is TRBV5-4; TRBD1 matches 9 bases. V gave up 4 bases and J gave up 1 base; unmatched junction bases: 6. The V gene's germline CDR1 is SGHNT and CDR2 YYREEE (reference sequence). The CDR3 totals 15 residues. CDR3 sequence: CASSGQGSRSYEQYF. The CDR3 DNA follows: TGTGCCAGCAGCGGACAGGGGTCCCGTTCCTACGAGCAGTACTTC. Supplemented by reference TRBV5-4 and TRBJ2-7, the full variable domain reads ETGVTQSPTHLIKTRGQQVTLRCSSQSGHNTVSWYQQALGQGPQFIFQYYREEENGRGNFPPRFSGLQFPNYSSELNVNALELDDSALYLCASSGQGSRSYEQYFGPGTRLTVT.

The V and J genes are TRBV28 and TRBJ1-1; 7 nucleotides line up with TRBD1. Looked up from germline, CDR1 is MDHEN and CDR2 is SYDVKM. The CDR3 sequence is 14 residues long. J was trimmed by 5 bases and V by 8 bases; bases with no gene match: 11. The CDR3 DNA is TGTGCCAGCCGACGGGACAGCCGTTGGACTGAAGCTTTCTTT. This codes for CASRRDSRWTEAFF.

The V gene is TRBV5-1, the J gene TRBJ2-1, with D possibly being TRBD1 (5 bases). Trimming removed 6 bases at V and 2 bases at J, with 15 bases between. Germline CDR1 reads SGHRS; CDR2 reads YFSETQ. The CDR3 consists of 15 residues. CDR3 in amino acids: CASTPRTSTYNEQFF. The CDR3, as DNA: TGCGCCAGCACCCCCCGGACATCTACCTACAATGAGCAGTTCTTC.

V usage is TRBV28 and J usage is TRBJ2-3; 10 bases map to TRBD2. The CDR3 totals 16 residues. Germline CDR1 MDHEN, CDR2 SYDVKM. J lost 6 bases, V lost 4 bases, and 10 bases had no gene match. The CDR3 nucleotides are TGTGCCAGCAGTTCCCCAGGAATTAGCGGGGGGGATACGCAGTATTTT. Translating gives CASSSPGISGGDTQYF.

As regards this clone: One end of the junction fails to match germline, which may point to a read error. CDR3 region: CASSEEGEQF. DNA of the CDR3: TGTGCCAGCAGTGAAGAGGGAGAACAATTC. The rearrangement links TRBV6-1 to TRBJ2-7, with D perhaps matching TRBD2 (5 bases). CDR3 length: 10 residues. CDR1 MNHNS and CDR2 SASEGT come from the germline V gene.

The gene calls are TRBV9 and TRBJ1-6; D not certain. V was clipped by 1 base and J by 10 bases, with 9 bases between them. Germline V gene lookup returns CDR1 SGDLS and CDR2 YYNGEE. The CDR3 sequence is 13 residues long. CDR3 coding DNA: TGTGCCAGCAGCGTATCTTCGGGGTCACCCCTCCACTTT. Protein product: CASSVSSGSPLHF.

This chain uses TRBV2 with TRBJ2-1, with D maybe TRBD1 (6 bases). Between the trimmed V and J ends, which lost 3 bases and 0 bases, there was a span of 9 bases. The germline gives CDR1 SNHLY, CDR2 FYNNEI. The CDR3 is 15 amino acids. CDR3 bases: TGTGCCAGCAGTGATTTGGGACACTCCTACAATGAGCAGTTCTTC. Amino acids: CASSDLGHSYNEQFF.

The J gene is TRBJ2-2, the V gene TRBV30, with D hard to call. The CDR3 loop spans 14 amino acids. Germline V gives CDR1 GTSNPN, CDR2 SVGIG (reference sequence). V lost 0 bases and J lost 2, with 7 bases in between. CDR3 region: CAWSVGTNTGELFF. The CDR3 DNA reads TGTGCCTGGAGTGTGGGCACCAACACCGGGGAGCTGTTTTTT.

V is TRBV7-9 and J is TRBJ2-7, with 14 bases aligning to TRBD2. Per the germline V gene, CDR1 is SEHNR and CDR2 is FQNEAQ (reference sequence). J was trimmed by 1 base and V by 4 bases; bases with no gene match: 6. This CDR3 is built from 17 residues. The CDR3 region has the DNA TGTGCCAGCAGCTGGGGGACTAGCGGGGGCCTATCCTACGAGCAGTACTTC. Its protein product is CASSWGTSGGLSYEQYF.

Only a few counts were recorded for this clone. This chain joins TRBV7-9 and TRBJ1-3; no clear D gene. The CDR3 has 15 amino acids. The V and J ends lost 4 bases and 0 bases respectively, with 10 bases between them. Germline V CDR1 and CDR2: SEHNR, FQNEAQ (reference sequence). The CDR3 is CASSSRGFSGNTIYF. For the CDR3, the DNA is TGTGCCAGCAGCTCTCGGGGTTTCTCTGGAAACACCATATATTTT.

V gene TRBV5-1 combines with J gene TRBJ2-2; tentatively, D is TRBD1 (5 bases). The V end was cut by 7 bases, the J end by 3 bases, with 16 bases between. The CDR3 sequence is 15 residues long. Germline CDR1 and CDR2: SGHRS and YFSETQ. CDR3 region: CASSTLGLDTGELFF. For the CDR3, the DNA is TGCGCCAGCTCAACGCTGGGGCTGGACACCGGGGAGCTGTTTTTT.

This clone was detected a few times. V and J are TRBV5-6 and TRBJ1-1; D is unclear. Germline loops: CDR1 SGHDT, CDR2 YYEEEE. V lost 4 bases, J lost 1 base, and 5 bases lay in between. The CDR3 totals 12 residues. The CDR3 spells CASSPQNTEAFF. CDR3 nucleotide sequence: TGTGCCAGCAGCCCACAGAACACTGAAGCTTTCTTT.

The chain carries TRBV27 and TRBJ2-3, with D unresolved. V gave up 3 bases and J gave up 2 bases, with 6 bases separating them. This CDR3 contains 13 residues. From germline, CDR1 is MNHEY and CDR2 SMNVEV (reference sequence). The CDR3 region has the DNA TGTGCCAGCAGTTTCCAACACACAGATACGCAGTATTTT. It specifies CASSFQHTDTQYF.

The V gene is TRBV11-1, the J gene TRBJ2-3; 9 bases fit TRBD1. The CDR3 covers 14 residues. J was trimmed by 5 bases and V by 4 bases; bases with no gene match: 4. CDR1 and CDR2 from the germline V gene are SGHAT and FQDESV (reference sequence). The CDR3 coding sequence is TGTGCCAGCAGCTGGCGGACAGGGGAAGATACGCAGTATTTT. This encodes CASSWRTGEDTQYF.

The sample holds a few counts of this clone. This chain uses TRBV2 with TRBJ1-5, with D perhaps TRBD1 (6 bases). The germline CDR1 and CDR2 sequences are SNHLY and FYNNEI. The CDR3 is 14 amino acids. Trimming took 3 bases from V and 7 from J, leaving 13 bases between them. The CDR3 reads CASSEGQGQQPQHF. The CDR3 DNA is TGTGCCAGCAGTGAGGGGCAGGGGCAGCAGCCCCAGCATTTT.

The chain carries TRBV5-1 and TRBJ2-7; 8 bases fit TRBD1. V lost 0 bases and J lost 4; bases outside the gene matches: 6. This CDR3 region has 15 residues. Germline V gene lookup returns CDR1 SGHRS and CDR2 YFSETQ. CDR3 region: CASSLGSRGPYEQYF. The DNA of the CDR3 is TGCGCCAGCAGCTTGGGTTCCAGGGGGCCTTACGAGCAGTACTTC.

The J gene is TRBJ1-4, the V gene TRBV4-1; 8 bases line up with TRBD1. The CDR3 is 15 amino acids. V lost 1 base to trimming and J lost 8 bases; unmatched junction nucleotides: 6. Per germline, CDR1 MGHRA and CDR2 YSYEKL. The CDR3 is CASSQAPGGDEKLFF. The CDR3 DNA reads as TGCGCCAGCAGCCAAGCCCCAGGGGGCGACGAAAAACTGTTTTTT.

This clone was found once. The chain couples TRBV5-4 to TRBJ2-7, with 11 bases lining up with TRBD1. The CDR3 spans 16 residues. CDR1 SGHNT and CDR2 YYREEE come from the germline V gene (reference sequence). V trimming: 3 bases; J trimming: 4 bases; junction bases outside the gene matches: 9. CDR3 coding DNA: TGTGCCAGCAGCTCTGTCCCGGGACAGGGGGGATACGAGCAGTACTTC. Residues: CASSSVPGQGGYEQYF.

This clone was picked up a small number of times. The chain is built from TRBV6-1 and TRBJ1-5; D might be TRBD1 (6 bases). The V end lost 10 bases, the J end lost 1 base, and 17 bases lay between the germline ends. Germline assignment: CDR1 MNHNS and CDR2 SASEGT. The CDR3 runs 15 residues. The chain's CDR3 is CATVWTEGSNQPQHF. The CDR3 DNA sequence: TGTGCCACGGTGTGGACAGAGGGGAGCAATCAGCCCCAGCATTTT.

The chain has TRBV7-2 and TRBJ1-4; D not certain. V lost 2 bases and J 2 bases, leaving 9 bases between the germline ends. The CDR3 loop spans 15 amino acids. Germline loops: CDR1 SGHTA, CDR2 FQGNSA. The CDR3 DNA follows: TGTGCCAGCAGCTTAAACGCCGGGACTAATGAAAAACTGTTTTTT. As protein: CASSLNAGTNEKLFF.

This clone was observed once. This chain joins TRBV6-4 and TRBJ1-2; 10 positions match TRBD1. Unmatched junction bases numbered 4, after V lost 3 bases and J lost 6 bases. Germline loops: CDR1 MRHNA, CDR2 SNTAGT. The CDR3 has 14 residues. CDR3 bases: TGTGCCAGCAGTGAGTCCGGGACAGGGGATGGCTACACCTTC. This sequence encodes CASSESGTGDGYTF.

For the CDR3, the DNA is TGCAGCGCCCGACAGGGGGCTAATGAAAAACTGTTTTTT. Protein sequence: CSARQGANEKLFF. V is TRBV29-1 and J is TRBJ1-4, with 9 bases matching TRBD1. V was pared by 7 bases and J by 3 bases, with 3 bases of the junction left unmatched. Germline assignment: CDR1 SQVTM and CDR2 ANQGSEA. This CDR3 is built from 13 residues.

The genes are TRBV28 and TRBJ2-3, with TRBD2 matching over 8 bases. With V trimmed by 5 bases and J by 0 bases, 7 bases remained unmatched. From germline, CDR1 is MDHEN and CDR2 SYDVKM. The CDR3 runs to 16 residues. DNA of the CDR3: TGTGCCAGCAGTCACCACCAGCGGGGGAGCACAGATACGCAGTATTTT. As protein: CASSHHQRGSTDTQYF.